These 30 T cell receptor beta chains were sequenced from one sample in a study of radiotherapy plus CTLA-4 blockade in lung cancer. Repertoires were generated with immunoSEQ multiplex PCR, while TCRdb's copy carries only in-frame clones and drops some. This repertoire shows some 25,000 clones, around 71% found once; its top ten account for approximately 3%. The sample here was peripheral blood, taken from a patient treated with radiotherapy plus ipilimumab. The origin of the receptors is a human donor with non-small cell lung cancer whose response to radiotherapy plus ipilimumab could not be evaluated.

The chain employs TRBV27 and TRBJ2-1, with 10 bases matching TRBD2. The V segment lost 5 bases and the J segment 2 bases; nucleotides outside the gene matches: 3. The CDR3 has 15 amino acids. Germline CDR1 reads MNHEY; CDR2 reads SMNVEV (reference sequence). The CDR3 loop reads CASSPSGRAYNEQFF. The DNA for the CDR3 is TGTGCCAGCAGTCCAAGCGGGAGGGCCTACAATGAGCAGTTCTTC.

This chain uses TRBV19 with TRBJ1-5; 9 nucleotides align to TRBD1. Germline V gene lookup returns CDR1 LNHDA and CDR2 SQIVND (reference sequence). There are 14 residues in the CDR3. J lost 6 bases, V lost 6 bases, and 6 bases had no gene match. CDR3 sequence reads: CASRTDRGTQPQHF. As DNA, the CDR3 is TGTGCCAGTAGGACTGACAGGGGGACTCAGCCCCAGCATTTT.

As DNA, the CDR3 is TGTGCCAGCAGCTTATTTTCTAGGCGAGAGACCCAGTACTTC. Protein product: CASSLFSRRETQYF. This chain connects TRBV5-4 to TRBJ2-5; D remains ambiguous. The CDR3 is made up of 14 amino acids. With 2 bases removed from V and 4 bases from J, the gap between germline ends came to 12 bases. Germline V gene data show CDR1 as SGHNT and CDR2 as YYREEE (reference sequence). The full variable domain, in which reference TRBV5-4 and TRBJ2-5 provide the parts outside the CDR3, is ETGVTQSPTHLIKTRGQQVTLRCSSQSGHNTVSWYQQALGQGPQFIFQYYREEENGRGNFPPRFSGLQFPNYSSELNVNALELDDSALYLCASSLFSRRETQYFGPGTRLLVL.

The J gene is TRBJ2-1, the V gene TRBV12-1; the table's D call TRBD1 went unverified against the DNA. TRBV12-1 is a known pseudogene. The CDR3 loop spans 15 amino acids. The CDR3 region is CASSGRPWGSDEQFF. In DNA form, the CDR3 reads TGTGCCAGCAGCGGGCGGCCTTGGGGCTCCGATGAGCAGTTCTTC.

V and J are TRBV10-3 and TRBJ2-7; 13 bases map to TRBD2. This CDR3 region has 16 residues. Germline V CDR1 and CDR2: ENHRY, SYGVKD. J gave up 5 bases and V 4 bases, and 8 bases lay outside the gene matches. The CDR3 nucleotides are TGTGCCATCAGTGGAGGGACTAGCGGGGTCCCCAACGAGCAGTACTTC. Its protein is CAISGGTSGVPNEQYF.

The rearrangement links TRBV7-9 to TRBJ1-1; D gene unclear. Germline V gives CDR1 SEHNR, CDR2 FQNEAQ (reference sequence). V was clipped by 1 base and J by 3 bases, with 12 bases between them. The CDR3 extends over 15 amino acids. The CDR3 reads CASSLGRQVDTEAFF. The CDR3 bases are TGTGCCAGCAGCTTAGGAAGGCAGGTTGACACTGAAGCTTTCTTT.

The J gene is TRBJ2-5, the V gene TRBV5-6; TRBD1 matches at 8 bases. The V segment lost 4 bases and the J segment 7 bases; nucleotides outside the gene matches: 15. Per germline, CDR1 SGHDT and CDR2 YYEEEE. CDR3 length: 16 residues. This chain's CDR3 is CASSPRGQGADGTQYF. The CDR3 DNA reads as TGTGCCAGCAGCCCAAGGGGGCAGGGGGCCGATGGGACCCAGTACTTC.

This clone was seen once. This rearrangement joins TRBV5-4 to TRBJ2-5; 10 nucleotides match TRBD2. Germline values: CDR1 SGHNT, CDR2 YYREEE (reference sequence). The trim removed 5 bases at V and 5 bases at J, leaving 6 bases unmatched. The CDR3 loop spans 14 amino acids. The CDR3 loop reads CASRPSGSEETQYF. The CDR3 nucleotides read TGTGCCAGCAGACCTAGCGGGAGCGAGGAGACCCAGTACTTC. The full variable domain, with the rest looked up from reference TRBV5-4 and TRBJ2-5, is ETGVTQSPTHLIKTRGQQVTLRCSSQSGHNTVSWYQQALGQGPQFIFQYYREEENGRGNFPPRFSGLQFPNYSSELNVNALELDDSALYLCASRPSGSEETQYFGPGTRLLVL.

The chain recombines TRBV28 with TRBJ1-2; 9 bases fit TRBD1. The CDR3 is 13 residues long. Germline V lookup: CDR1 MDHEN, CDR2 SYDVKM. The J segment lost 5 bases and the V segment lost 6 bases, leaving 4 bases of the junction unmatched. CDR3 residues: CASSWGQGYGYTF. CDR3 nucleotides: TGTGCCAGCAGCTGGGGACAGGGATATGGCTACACCTTC.

V usage is TRBV23-1 and J usage is TRBJ2-6, with D perhaps matching TRBD1 (5 bases). Being an ORF, TRBV23-1 has a function that is uncertain. This CDR3 region has 17 residues. V was cut by 0 bases and J by 4 bases, with 13 bases left in between. CDR3 sequence (DNA): TGCGCCAGCAGTCAATCGAATCCAGGGTCCGGGGCCAACGTCCTGACTTTC. Protein sequence: CASSQSNPGSGANVLTF.

In its sample, this clone was seen a few times. The rearrangement links TRBV25-1 to TRBJ2-1; D perhaps matches TRBD2 (6 bases). Germline V gene data show CDR1 as MGHDK and CDR2 as SYGVNS. The CDR3 contains 15 residues. Trimming pared 0 bases from V and 0 bases from J, leaving 6 bases between. CDR3 in DNA: TGTGCCAGCAGTGAATACGGGGGCTCCTACAATGAGCAGTTCTTC. It specifies CASSEYGGSYNEQFF.

This clone was seen a handful of times. The CDR3 DNA is TGTGCCAGCAGCTTAGATGACAGGAGCAACCAAGAGACCCAGTACTTC. Its protein is CASSLDDRSNQETQYF. The chain is built from TRBV7-8 and TRBJ2-5; possibly TRBD1 for D (6 bases). CDR3 length: 16 amino acids. The ends were cut back, 1 base at V and 0 bases at J, with 12 bases in the middle. Per the germline V gene, CDR1 is SGHVS and CDR2 is FQNEAQ.

V usage is TRBV10-3 and J usage is TRBJ2-7, with 14 bases identical to TRBD2. The CDR3 has 14 amino acids. The ends lost 6 bases at V and 6 bases at J; junction bases unmatched: 4. Germline V lookup: CDR1 ENHRY, CDR2 SYGVKD. The CDR3 DNA reads as TGTGCCATCAGGGGACTAGCGGGAGTGGGCGAGCAGTACTTC. Translating it yields CAIRGLAGVGEQYF.

This chain joins TRBV27 and TRBJ2-7, with 8 bases matching TRBD1. Germline CDR1 and CDR2: MNHEY and SMNVEV (reference sequence). The CDR3 covers 16 residues. The ends lost 5 bases at V and 3 bases at J; junction bases unmatched: 12. DNA of the CDR3: TGTGCCAGCAGTCCAAGGGGACAGGCCCGAGACTACGAGCAGTACTTC. Translation: CASSPRGQARDYEQYF.

In nucleotides, the CDR3 is TGTGCCAGTAGTATAGGTTCCGAGCAGTACTTC. Its protein product is CASSIGSEQYF. The chain couples TRBV19 to TRBJ2-5, with D unresolved. The J call is uncertain, as TRBJ2-7 better fits the DNA end. The CDR3 has 11 residues. In germline, CDR1 is LNHDA, CDR2 SQIVND (reference sequence).

The rearrangement joins TRBV7-9 to TRBJ1-2; TRBD1 is a possible D gene (5 bases). This CDR3 contains 14 residues. CDR1 is SEHNR and CDR2 is FQNEAQ in the germline V gene (reference sequence). Trimming pared 5 bases from V and 2 bases from J, leaving 12 bases between. The CDR3 spells CASSKMTENYGYTF. The CDR3 DNA reads as TGTGCCAGCAGCAAGATGACAGAAAACTATGGCTACACCTTC.

The rearrangement links TRBV5-1 to TRBJ2-2; D might be TRBD1 (6 bases). This CDR3 is built from 15 residues. Germline V gene sequence: CDR1 SGHRS, CDR2 YFSETQ. Trimming stripped 2 bases from V and 0 bases from J, with 8 bases between. The CDR3 protein is CASSFRDTNTGELFF. The CDR3, as DNA: TGCGCCAGCAGCTTCCGGGACACGAACACCGGGGAGCTGTTTTTT. Using reference TRBV5-1 and TRBJ2-2 for the parts outside the CDR3, the full variable domain is KAGVTQTPRYLIKTRGQQVTLSCSPISGHRSVSWYQQTPGQGLQFLFEYFSETQRNKGNFPGRFSGRQFSNSRSEMNVSTLELGDSALYLCASSFRDTNTGELFFGEGSRLTVL.

This chain uses TRBV7-9 with TRBJ1-4, with TRBD1 matching 9 bases. The V gene's germline CDR1 is SEHNR and CDR2 FQNEAQ (reference sequence). The J segment lost 8 bases and the V segment lost 5 bases, leaving 12 bases of the junction unmatched. The CDR3 consists of 16 residues. In DNA, the CDR3 is TGTGCCAGCAGCCTCTCGACGGGGACAGGGTACGAAAAACTGTTTTTT. This translates into CASSLSTGTGYEKLFF.

This chain's CDR3 is CASSPTSGSLGGANVLTF. CDR3 nucleotides: TGTGCCAGCTCACCAACTAGCGGGAGTCTAGGTGGGGCCAACGTCCTGACTTTC. The chain carries TRBV18 and TRBJ2-6; 11 bases are shared with TRBD2. The CDR3 covers 18 residues. V shed 2 bases, J shed 3 bases, and the junction held 6 bases outside the gene matches. Germline lookup yields CDR1 KGHSH and CDR2 LQKENI. The entire variable domain, with the rest obtained from reference TRBV18 and TRBJ2-6, is as follows: NAGVMQNPRHLVRRRGQEARLRCSPMKGHSHVYWYRQLPEEGLKFMVYLQKENIIDESGMPKERFSAEFPKEGPSILRIQQVVRGDSAAYFCASSPTSGSLGGANVLTFGAGSRLTVL.

The chain joins TRBV5-1 to TRBJ2-2; D ambiguous. CDR1 and CDR2 from the germline V gene are SGHRS and YFSETQ. The CDR3 is 15 residues long. The V end lost 0 bases, the J end lost 3 bases, and 9 bases lay between the germline ends. The CDR3: CASSLARSDTGELFF. In nucleotides, the CDR3 is TGCGCCAGCAGCTTGGCCCGGTCGGACACCGGGGAGCTGTTTTTT.

This sequence joins TRBV15 and TRBJ1-4; 8 nucleotides align to TRBD1. The CDR3 totals 14 residues. The germline gives CDR1 LNHNV, CDR2 YYDKDF (reference sequence). V shed 4 bases, J shed 9 bases, and the junction held 7 bases outside the gene matches. The CDR3 sequence is CATSIPTRGQKLFF. The CDR3 region has the DNA TGTGCCACCAGCATTCCGACCAGGGGGCAAAAACTGTTTTTT.

The chain carries TRBV5-1 and TRBJ2-5, with 7 nucleotides matching TRBD1. Germline V lookup: CDR1 SGHRS, CDR2 YFSETQ. The ends lost 4 bases at V and 2 bases at J; junction bases unmatched: 11. This CDR3 region has 16 residues. CDR3 DNA: TGCGCCAGCAGCCCGGGCCTGACAGGGCTTCAAGAGACCCAGTACTTC. It codes for CASSPGLTGLQETQYF.

The CDR3 spells CAWSPAAGGPEKLFF. The CDR3 DNA sequence: TGTGCCTGGAGTCCCGCCGCTGGAGGCCCCGAAAAACTGTTTTTT. V and J are TRBV30 and TRBJ1-4, with D uncertain. CDR3 size: 15 residues. Germline lookup yields CDR1 GTSNPN and CDR2 SVGIG (reference sequence). V shed 2 bases and J shed 8 bases, with 18 bases lying between them.

The chain recombines TRBV28 with TRBJ1-1; TRBD1 is a possible D gene (6 bases). The V and J ends lost 10 bases and 5 bases respectively, with 23 bases between them. CDR3 length: 15 amino acids. Per the germline V gene, CDR1 is MDHEN and CDR2 is SYDVKM. The CDR3 is CATLQDRGFRTEAFF. The CDR3 coding sequence is TGTGCCACGCTTCAGGACAGAGGGTTTCGAACTGAAGCTTTCTTT.

Here the CDR3 reads CASSVTGYGEQFF. In nucleotides, the CDR3 is TGCGCCAGCAGTGTTACAGGGTACGGTGAGCAGTTCTTC. The genes are TRBV10-1 and TRBJ2-1, with D possibly matching TRBD1 (6 bases). CDR1 is WNHNN, CDR2 SYGVQD, per germline (reference sequence). This CDR3 is 13 amino acids long. V lost 4 bases, J lost 9 bases, and 13 bases lay in between.

CDR3 protein: CASSMDRGNTEAFF. CDR3 nucleotide sequence: TGTGCCAGCAGCATGGACAGGGGGAACACTGAAGCTTTCTTT. The chain uses TRBV5-4 and TRBJ1-1, with TRBD1 matching over 9 bases. The ends lost 4 bases at V and 1 base at J; junction bases unmatched: 2. Germline CDR1 and CDR2: SGHNT and YYREEE (reference sequence). This CDR3 comprises 14 residues.

This chain joins TRBV28 and TRBJ1-5, with D possibly matching TRBD1 (6 bases). There are 17 residues in the CDR3. The V gene lost 2 bases and the J gene lost 3 bases, with 17 bases spanning the gap. The germline V gene has CDR1 MDHEN and CDR2 SYDVKM. The CDR3 protein is CASSLGQGQALNQPQHF. Written as DNA, the CDR3 is TGTGCCAGCAGTTTAGGTCAGGGGCAGGCCCTCAATCAGCCCCAGCATTTT.

V gene TRBV4-1 combines with J gene TRBJ1-3; TRBD1 might be the D (5 bases). CDR3 length: 14 amino acids. CDR1 is MGHRA, CDR2 YSYEKL, per germline. The ends were cut back, 3 bases at V and 4 bases at J, with 10 bases in the middle. CDR3 DNA: TGCGCCAGCAGCCAGGGGACTGGCGGAAACACCATATATTTT. Residues: CASSQGTGGNTIYF.

The chain is built from TRBV30 and TRBJ1-4; D is unclear. The germline V and J ends were trimmed by 2 bases and 7 bases, with 5 bases remaining between them. The V gene's germline CDR1 is GTSNPN and CDR2 SVGIG (reference sequence). CDR3 length: 11 residues. The CDR3 reads CAWSPREKLFF. The CDR3 bases are TGTGCCTGGAGTCCGCGTGAAAAACTGTTTTTT.

The chain couples TRBV14 to TRBJ2-7, with TRBD2 identical over 13 bases. CDR1 SGHDN and CDR2 FVKESK come from the germline V gene. This CDR3 is 15 amino acids long. Trimming took 6 bases from V and 12 from J; bases not matched to a gene: 14. CDR3 DNA sequence: TGTGCCAGCAGTCGTACCGGGACTAGCGGGGCCCCTTCGTACTTC. Protein sequence: CASSRTGTSGAPSYF.